The 14 T cell receptor beta chains in this list originate from one sample, sequenced in a study of CD8+CD57+ T cells in acquired aplastic anemia. Genomic DNA templated the TCR beta VDJ and CDR3 profiling. From the reads, TCRdb called clonotypes with MiXCR, one entry per CDR3 protein. The table records approximately 170,000 distinct CDR3 sequences, 60% to 70% of them present only once. Sequencing was carried out using sorted CD4+, CD8+, or CD8+CD57+ T cells (not recorded which) from PBMCs. The receptors originated from a human donor in good health.

The rearrangement joins TRBV7-2 to TRBJ2-7; the match to TRBD2 covers 11 bases. J lost 4 bases, V lost 6 bases, and 8 bases had no gene match. The CDR3 covers 15 residues. Germline lookup yields CDR1 SGHTA and CDR2 FQGNSA. CDR3 region: CASSSTSGARYEQYF. The CDR3 DNA sequence: TGTGCCAGCAGTTCGACTAGCGGGGCGAGGTACGAGCAGTACTTC.

This clonotype occurred a few times. The CDR3 sequence: CASSPRTGQSDTQYF. The CDR3 DNA reads as TGTGCCAGCAGCCCTCGGACAGGGCAATCAGATACGCAGTATTTT. The chain employs TRBV9 and TRBJ2-3; 8 nucleotides align to TRBD1. The germline gives CDR1 SGDLS, CDR2 YYNGEE. V lost 4 bases and J lost 4; bases outside the gene matches: 8. The CDR3 consists of 15 residues.

V and J are TRBV3-1 and TRBJ2-3; no reliable D call. Per germline, CDR1 LGHDT and CDR2 YNNKEL (reference sequence). The CDR3 extends over 13 amino acids. Trimming pared 1 base from V and 9 bases from J, leaving 11 bases between. CDR3 sequence (DNA): TGTGCCAGCAGCCAAGGTCTTCCCGGCACGCAGTATTTT. Residues: CASSQGLPGTQYF.

The chain employs TRBV19 and TRBJ2-5, with D perhaps TRBD1 (6 bases). V lost 3 bases, J lost 5 bases, and 22 bases lay in between. Per the germline V gene, CDR1 is LNHDA and CDR2 is SQIVND (reference sequence). This CDR3 has 17 residues. The CDR3 loop is CASSIYPLGGLVETQYF. The CDR3 DNA reads TGTGCCAGTAGTATTTATCCACTAGGGGGTTTGGTGGAGACCCAGTACTTC.

V usage is TRBV7-2 and J usage is TRBJ2-7; no clear D gene. Germline V gene lookup returns CDR1 SGHTA and CDR2 FQGNSA. The CDR3 runs 14 residues. V was clipped by 5 bases and J by 4 bases, with 15 bases between them. The CDR3 here is CASSELSRMYEQYF. For the CDR3, the DNA is TGTGCCAGCAGCGAACTATCACGGATGTACGAGCAGTACTTC.

This rearrangement joins TRBV20-1 to TRBJ2-7, with 11 bases fitting TRBD2. Germline V gives CDR1 DFQATT, CDR2 SNEGSKA (reference sequence). J was trimmed by 5 bases and V by 5 bases; bases with no gene match: 5. This CDR3 region has 13 residues. CDR3 protein: CSAGGLAVDEQYF. The CDR3, as DNA: TGCAGTGCTGGGGGACTAGCGGTTGACGAGCAGTACTTC.

The chain is built from TRBV13 and TRBJ2-4; the D gene could be TRBD1 or TRBD2 (5 bases each). The germline V gene has CDR1 PRHDT and CDR2 FYEKMQ (reference sequence). The CDR3 totals 13 residues. V was trimmed by 5 bases and J by 8 bases, leaving 13 bases between them. CDR3 residues: CASSRGTADIQYF. The CDR3 DNA is TGTGCCAGCAGCCGAGGGACGGCGGACATTCAGTACTTC.

This clonotype was seen a handful of times. V is TRBV7-2 and J is TRBJ1-2; D gene ambiguous. Germline V gene data show CDR1 as SGHTA and CDR2 as FQGNSA. The germline V and J ends were trimmed by 5 bases and 4 bases, with 11 bases remaining between them. The CDR3 covers 13 residues. CDR3 sequence: CASSPSPSYGYTF. In DNA, the CDR3 is TGTGCCAGCAGCCCGTCCCCTAGCTATGGCTACACCTTC.

The J gene is TRBJ2-2, the V gene TRBV10-3; D is ambiguous. The CDR3 spans 15 residues. V was pared by 5 bases and J by 1 base, with 11 bases between. Germline V gene data show CDR1 as ENHRY and CDR2 as SYGVKD. CDR3 coding DNA: TGTGCCATCAGTAGGAAGGGTGTGAACACCGGGGAGCTGTTTTTT. Protein product: CAISRKGVNTGELFF.

As to this clonotype: The junction differs from germline at one of its ends, possibly a read error. The gene calls are TRBV7-3 and TRBJ1-1; unclear D gene. Per germline, CDR1 SGHTA and CDR2 FQGTGA. The CDR3 is 13 amino acids. The CDR3 DNA follows: TGTGCTAGCAGCTCATCAGTGAACACTGAAGCTTTCTTT. Translating it yields CASSSSVNTEAFF.

This clonotype was counted a single time. V usage is TRBV24-1 and J usage is TRBJ2-3; D possibly corresponds to TRBD2 (6 bases). CDR1 is KGHDR, CDR2 SFDVKD, per germline. Between the trimmed V and J ends, which lost 9 bases and 2 bases, there was a span of 26 bases. The CDR3 has 18 residues. CDR3 loop: CATSPGLAGGWVTDTQYF. CDR3 nucleotide sequence: TGTGCCACCTCACCGGGGCTAGCTGGAGGGTGGGTCACAGATACGCAGTATTTT.

The gene calls are TRBV7-2 and TRBJ2-1, with a weak D call TRBD1 (6 bases). V lost 0 bases and J lost 8, with 17 bases in between. The CDR3 loop spans 16 amino acids. Germline lookup yields CDR1 SGHTA and CDR2 FQGNSA. DNA for the CDR3: TGTGCCAGCAGCTTAGCGGGGGCTAGAGTGGGGGATGAGCAGTTCTTC. It codes for CASSLAGARVGDEQFF. Combining the CDR3 with reference TRBV7-2 and TRBJ2-1 gives the whole variable domain GAGVSQSPSNKVTEKGKDVELRCDPISGHTALYWYRQSLGQGLEFLIYFQGNSAPDKSGLPSDRFSAERTGGSVSTLTIQRTQQEDSAVYLCASSLAGARVGDEQFFGPGTRLTVL.

CDR3 amino acids: CASSFPPGTDTQYF. CDR3 bases: TGTGCCAGCAGCTTTCCCCCGGGCACAGATACGCAGTATTTT. The chain carries TRBV7-9 and TRBJ2-3; D call uncertain. The length of the CDR3 is 14 residues. Trimming stripped 3 bases from V and 1 base from J, with 8 bases between. Germline V gives CDR1 SEHNR, CDR2 FQNEAQ (reference sequence).

The V and J genes are TRBV5-6 and TRBJ1-1; 10 nucleotides align to TRBD1. Germline lookup yields CDR1 SGHDT and CDR2 YYEEEE. The CDR3 totals 15 residues. V dropped 4 bases and J dropped 4; count of bases not matched to a gene: 7. CDR3 sequence (DNA): TGTGCCAGCAGCCCGGGTGGACAGGGGGGCACTGAAGCTTTCTTT. Translating it yields CASSPGGQGGTEAFF.